These T cell receptor beta chains were read from a single sample in a study of shared clonotypes between healthy human individuals. Some clones are missing from TCRdb's copy, which holds only in-frame ones; the method was immunoSEQ multiplex PCR. Among 2 million to 2.5 million clones listed, 85% to 95% were seen once. The specimen sequenced was naive CD8+ T cells from PBMCs. These receptors originate from a man between 18 and 35 years old in good health. Some clones in this sample may be carry-over from other donors' samples. CDR3s include the opening cysteine and the closing phenylalanine or tryptophan. The order of the fields is CDR3 length, V gene, D gene, J gene, CDR3 protein, CDR3 DNA. A D gene is named only where the DNA matches it firmly.

>13|TRBV7-3|TRBD1|TRBJ1-1
CASSLDNRGQAFF
TGTGCCAGCAGCCTCGACAACAGGGGACAAGCTTTCTTT
>15|TRBV6-5|NA|TRBJ1-1
CASSYLGGTNTEAFF
TGTGCCAGCAGTTACCTGGGGGGGACGAACACTGAAGCTTTCTTT
>13|TRBV11-1|TRBD1|TRBJ1-2
CASSLSGGHGYTF
TGTGCCAGCAGCTTATCAGGGGGCCATGGCTACACCTTC
>13|TRBV7-9|NA|TRBJ2-5
CASSLRPLETQYF
TGTGCCAGCAGTCTAAGGCCCCTTGAGACCCAGTACTTC
>14|TRBV9|NA|TRBJ2-6
CASSVSDVANVLTF
TGTGCCAGCAGCGTTAGCGATGTGGCCAACGTCCTGACTTTC
>12|TRBV6-5|NA|TRBJ2-1
CASSPRNHEQFF
TGTGCCAGCAGTCCCCGTAATCATGAGCAGTTCTTC
>12|TRBV7-9|TRBD2|TRBJ2-1
CASSLQSSGKFF
TGTGCCAGCAGCTTACAGTCTAGCGGGAAGTTCTTC
>16|TRBV5-4|NA|TRBJ2-5
CASSLDYLAEAETQYF
TGTGCCAGCAGCTTGGATTACTTAGCGGAAGCAGAGACCCAGTACTTC
>13|TRBV9|NA|TRBJ2-5
CASSVGGQETQYF
TGTGCCAGCAGCGTAGGCGGCCAAGAGACCCAGTACTTC
>16|TRBV5-1|TRBD1|TRBJ2-1
CASSFSGTGSLNEQFF
TGCGCCAGCAGTTTTTCCGGGACAGGGTCTCTCAATGAGCAGTTCTTC
>15|TRBV28|NA|TRBJ2-7
CASRPLSQGPYEQYF
TGTGCCAGCAGACCTCTGTCCCAGGGACCCTACGAGCAGTACTTC